These T cell receptor beta chains were read from a single sample in a study of T cell changes during pregnancy in multiple sclerosis. Produced via immunoSEQ multiplex PCR; TCRdb's table is partial and in-frame only. The table lists approximately 35,000 clones, 90% of them singletons. Source: CD4+ T cells from peripheral blood mononuclear cells, taken in the second trimester of pregnancy. Receptors were obtained from a female donor in good health, enrolled as a control in a pregnancy study. Both conserved end residues are part of each CDR3. The D gene is left open where the match is weak. Where a row states a size, it is once, few, many or the class of an expanded clone; other rows omit it.

j_call v_call d_call cdr3_length clone_size cdr3_nt cdr3_aa
TRBJ2-7 TRBV2 TRBD2 14 - TGTGCCAGCAGCGAACTAGCGGGAGTGGGCGAGCAGTACTTC CASSELAGVGEQYF
TRBJ1-3 TRBV2 - 14 - TGTGCCAGCAGTTCGTGGACTGGTGGAAACACCATATATTTT CASSSWTGGNTIYF
TRBJ1-6 TRBV19 TRBD1 14 - TGTGCCAGTAGTATGGGAAGGGGGCCGGACCCCCTCCACTTT CASSMGRGPDPLHF
TRBJ1-1 TRBV19 TRBD1 14 - TGTGCCAGTAGTATAGTTGCAGGGGGCACTGAAGCTTTCTTT CASSIVAGGTEAFF
TRBJ2-7 TRBV7-9 TRBD1 18 - TGTGCCAGCAGACCCGGGACAGGGGGTTTTGGGGAAGCTTACGAGCAGTACTTC CASRPGTGGFGEAYEQYF
TRBJ1-1 TRBV30 TRBD1 14 - TGTGCCTGGAGTCCCGGGACAGGGAACACTGAAGCTTTCTTT CAWSPGTGNTEAFF
TRBJ2-2 TRBV10-3 - 13 - TGTGCCATCAGCTTAACTAGCCCCGGGGAGCTGTTTTTT CAISLTSPGELFF
TRBJ2-7 TRBV20-1 - 11 - TGCAGTGCTTCGGGGGAGAACGAGCAGTACTTC CSASGENEQYF
TRBJ2-3 TRBV28 - 11 - TGTGCCAGCAGCAGCGTTGGTACGCAGTATTTT CASSSVGTQYF
TRBJ2-7 TRBV5-1 - 16 - TGCGCCAGCGGCCTTGGGGGGTCCTCCCCAGGCTACGAGCAGTACTTC CASGLGGSSPGYEQYF
TRBJ2-7 TRBV29-1 TRBD2 18 - TGCAGCGGAATTTGGTCGGCTAGCGGGACCACGGCCTTCTACGAGCAGTACTTC CSGIWSASGTTAFYEQYF
TRBJ1-1 TRBV2 TRBD1 16 - TGTGCCAGCAGTGAAGCGCCGGGACAGGTCCAACGGGGAGCTTTCTTT CASSEAPGQVQRGAFF
TRBJ1-2 TRBV5-1 TRBD1 15 - TGCGCCAGCAGTGAAGAGACAGGGTTTCTCTCTGGCTACACCTTC CASSEETGFLSGYTF
TRBJ1-1 TRBV19 TRBD1 14 - TGTGCCAGTCTATTAACAGGGGGAAAAACTGAAGCTTTCTTT CASLLTGGKTEAFF
TRBJ1-5 TRBV5-4 - 15 - TGTGCCAGCAGCTTGGGGGGGGAATCGGATCAGCCCCAGCATTTT CASSLGGESDQPQHF
TRBJ2-3 TRBV7-2 TRBD2 17 - TGTGCCAGCAGCTTAACGACTAGCGGGGGAGCAACAGATACGCAGTATTTT CASSLTTSGGATDTQYF
TRBJ1-2 TRBV14 - 14 - TGTGCCAGCAGCCAATCTTCGGCGGCCTATGGCTACACCTTC CASSQSSAAYGYTF
TRBJ2-1 TRBV9 - 15 - TGTGCCAGCAGCGTGAGTGGCGGGGTGTGGAATGAGCAGTTCTTC CASSVSGGVWNEQFF
TRBJ2-7 TRBV19 - 14 - TGTGCCAGTAGTCGAGCCCGGACAGTGTACGAGCAGTACTTC CASSRARTVYEQYF
TRBJ2-1 TRBV18 - 13 - TGTGCCAGCTCAGCCCCGTCGCAGGATGAGCAGTTCTTC CASSAPSQDEQFF
TRBJ2-2 TRBV19 TRBD1 16 once TGTGCCAGCCGCCCTACTTCGACAGGGGGCACCGGGGAGCTGTTTTTT CASRPTSTGGTGELFF
TRBJ1-1 TRBV7-6 - 15 - TGTGCCAGCAGCCTAGACCTGGGAGATGACACTGAAGCTTTCTTT CASSLDLGDDTEAFF
TRBJ2-7 TRBV6-5 - 14 - TGTGCCAGCAGTTTCAGATCCCCCCCCTACGAGCAGTACTTC CASSFRSPPYEQYF
TRBJ1-5 TRBV18 TRBD1 16 - TGTGCCAGCTCACCCCCCGCAGGGGGGTTCAATCAGCCCCAGCATTTT CASSPPAGGFNQPQHF
TRBJ2-7 TRBV9 - 15 - TGTGCCAGCAGCGCCGGCCAGGGTTCAAGCTACGAGCAGTACTTC CASSAGQGSSYEQYF
TRBJ2-7 TRBV25-1 TRBD1 15 - TGTGCCAGACGGGACAGCGCGGCCAGCTCCTACGAGCAGTACTTC CARRDSAASSYEQYF
TRBJ1-2 TRBV5-1 - 16 - TGCGCCAGCAGCTTGGCCTTGGGCAGAGCCAACTATGGCTACACCTTC CASSLALGRANYGYTF
TRBJ2-1 TRBV2 TRBD2 15 - TGTGCCAGCAGGGGGGAAGCGGGGGCCTACAATGAGCAGTTCTTC CASRGEAGAYNEQFF
TRBJ2-1 TRBV16 - 11 - TGTGCCAGCAGCCAAGATCGGGAGCAGTTCTTC CASSQDREQFF
TRBJ2-1 TRBV4-2 TRBD1 14 - TGTGCCAGCAGCCACGTCGGACAGGGAAATGAGCAGTTCTTC CASSHVGQGNEQFF
TRBJ2-7 TRBV27 TRBD1 14 - TGTGCCAGCAGTCGGACAGGGGGTTCCTACGAGCAGTACTTC CASSRTGGSYEQYF
TRBJ1-2 TRBV30 - 13 once TGTGCCTGGAGTGTACAGGGTACGAATGGCTACACCTTC CAWSVQGTNGYTF
TRBJ1-1 TRBV6-1 - 11 - TGTGCCAGCAGTGGTCCCCGTGAAGCTTTCTTT CASSGPREAFF
TRBJ1-3 TRBV10-3 - 15 - TGTGCCACGGCCTTTCCGACAGGCTCTGGAAACACCATATATTTT CATAFPTGSGNTIYF
TRBJ1-2 TRBV7-9 - 11 once TGTGCCAGCAGTTCCGGGGGAGGCTACACCTTC CASSSGGGYTF
TRBJ2-6 TRBV5-1 TRBD2 18 - TGCGCCAGCAGCACATTAGCGGGTGGAGCTTCTGGGGCCAACGTCCTGACTTTC CASSTLAGGASGANVLTF
TRBJ1-2 TRBV6-5 - 16 - TGTGCCAGCAGTTACTCAACCGGGGTCCCCACCTATGGCTACACCTTC CASSYSTGVPTYGYTF
TRBJ2-5 TRBV4-3 TRBD2 18 - TGCGCCAGCAGCCACCCGAACGGGCGGGGGGACTACCAAGAGACCCAGTACTTC CASSHPNGRGDYQETQYF